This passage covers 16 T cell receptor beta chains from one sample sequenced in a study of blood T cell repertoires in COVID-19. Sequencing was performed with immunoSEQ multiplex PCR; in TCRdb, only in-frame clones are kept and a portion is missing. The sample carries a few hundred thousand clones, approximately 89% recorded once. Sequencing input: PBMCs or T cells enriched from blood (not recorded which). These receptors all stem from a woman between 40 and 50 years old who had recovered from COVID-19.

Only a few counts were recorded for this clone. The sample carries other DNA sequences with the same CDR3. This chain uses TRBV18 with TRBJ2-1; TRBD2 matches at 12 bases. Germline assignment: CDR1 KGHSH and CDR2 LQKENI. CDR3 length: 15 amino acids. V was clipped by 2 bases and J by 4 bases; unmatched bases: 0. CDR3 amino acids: CASSPGTSGYNEQFF. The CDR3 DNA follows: TGTGCCAGCTCACCAGGGACTAGCGGGTACAATGAGCAGTTCTTC.

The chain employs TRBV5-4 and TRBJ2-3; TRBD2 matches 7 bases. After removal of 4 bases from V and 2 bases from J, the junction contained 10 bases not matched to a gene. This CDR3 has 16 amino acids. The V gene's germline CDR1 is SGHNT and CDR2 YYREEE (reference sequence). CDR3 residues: CASSPPGLRDTDTQYF. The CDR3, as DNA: TGTGCCAGCAGCCCTCCGGGACTAAGAGACACAGATACGCAGTATTTT.

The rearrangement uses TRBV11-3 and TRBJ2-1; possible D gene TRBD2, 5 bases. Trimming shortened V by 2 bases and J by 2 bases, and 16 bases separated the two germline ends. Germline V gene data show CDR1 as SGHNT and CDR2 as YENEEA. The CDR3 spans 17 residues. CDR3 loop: CASSLPSGGLTYNEQFF. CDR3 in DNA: TGTGCCAGCAGCTTACCATCTGGCGGGTTGACCTACAATGAGCAGTTCTTC.

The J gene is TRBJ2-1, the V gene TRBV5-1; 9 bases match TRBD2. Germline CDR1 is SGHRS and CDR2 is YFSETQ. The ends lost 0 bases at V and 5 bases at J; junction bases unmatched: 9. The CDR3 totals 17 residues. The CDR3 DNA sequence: TGCGCCAGCAGCTTGGCCTTGGCGGGGGGGTTGGACAATGAGCAGTTCTTC. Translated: CASSLALAGGLDNEQFF. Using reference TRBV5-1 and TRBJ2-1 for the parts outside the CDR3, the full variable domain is KAGVTQTPRYLIKTRGQQVTLSCSPISGHRSVSWYQQTPGQGLQFLFEYFSETQRNKGNFPGRFSGRQFSNSRSEMNVSTLELGDSALYLCASSLALAGGLDNEQFFGPGTRLTVL.

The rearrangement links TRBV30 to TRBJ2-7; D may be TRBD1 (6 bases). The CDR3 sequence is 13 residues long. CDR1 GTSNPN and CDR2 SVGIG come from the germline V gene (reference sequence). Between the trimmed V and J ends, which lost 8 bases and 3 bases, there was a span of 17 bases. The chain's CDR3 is CAGRTDLVYEQYF. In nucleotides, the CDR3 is TGTGCCGGGCGGACAGACCTAGTCTACGAGCAGTACTTC.

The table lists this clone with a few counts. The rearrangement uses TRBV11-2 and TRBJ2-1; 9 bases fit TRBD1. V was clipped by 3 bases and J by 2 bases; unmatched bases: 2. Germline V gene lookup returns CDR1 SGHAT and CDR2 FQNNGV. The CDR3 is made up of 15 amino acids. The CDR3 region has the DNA TGTGCCAGCAGCTTTACAGGGGGCACCTACAATGAGCAGTTCTTC. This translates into CASSFTGGTYNEQFF. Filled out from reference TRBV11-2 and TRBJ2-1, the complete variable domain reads EAGVAQSPRYKIIEKRQSVAFWCNPISGHATLYWYQQILGQGPKLLIQFQNNGVVDDSQLPKDRFSAERLKGVDSTLKIQPAKLEDSAVYLCASSFTGGTYNEQFFGPGTRLTVL.

CDR3 loop: CASSLGQSSGELFF. Here the CDR3 DNA reads TGTGCCAGCAGCTTAGGGCAGTCCTCCGGGGAGCTGTTTTTT. The rearrangement uses TRBV11-3 and TRBJ2-2, with D hard to call. The CDR3 has 14 residues. The V gene lost 1 base and the J gene lost 6 bases, with 9 bases spanning the gap. Germline assignment: CDR1 SGHNT and CDR2 YENEEA.

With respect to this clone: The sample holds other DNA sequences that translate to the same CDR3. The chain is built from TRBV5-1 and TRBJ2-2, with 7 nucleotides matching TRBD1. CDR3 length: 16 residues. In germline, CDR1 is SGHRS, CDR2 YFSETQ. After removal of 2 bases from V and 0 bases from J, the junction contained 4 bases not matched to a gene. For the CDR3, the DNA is TGCGCCAGCAGCTTACAGGGGTTCGCGAACACCGGGGAGCTGTTTTTT. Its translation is CASSLQGFANTGELFF.

The CDR3 DNA follows: TGTGCCAGCAGCGACAGGGCCTCCTACAATGAGCAGTTCTTC. It specifies CASSDRASYNEQFF. The chain employs TRBV6-2 or TRBV6-3 and TRBJ2-1, with 7 bases matching TRBD1. The CDR3 contains 14 residues. Germline loops: CDR1 MNHEY, CDR2 SVGEGT. Trimming cost V 6 bases and J 0 bases; bases outside gene matches: 2.

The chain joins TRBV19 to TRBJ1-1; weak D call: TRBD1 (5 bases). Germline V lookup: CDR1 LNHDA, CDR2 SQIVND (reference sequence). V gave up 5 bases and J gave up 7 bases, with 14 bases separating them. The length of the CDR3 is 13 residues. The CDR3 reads CASSPRKGIEAFF. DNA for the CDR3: TGTGCCAGTAGTCCGCGGAAGGGGATTGAAGCTTTCTTT.

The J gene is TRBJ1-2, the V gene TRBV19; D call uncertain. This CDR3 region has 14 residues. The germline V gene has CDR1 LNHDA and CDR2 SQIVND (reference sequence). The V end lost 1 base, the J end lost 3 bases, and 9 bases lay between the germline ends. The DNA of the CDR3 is TGTGCCAGTAGTATAGTTGGGGAGGACTATGGCTACACCTTC. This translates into CASSIVGEDYGYTF.

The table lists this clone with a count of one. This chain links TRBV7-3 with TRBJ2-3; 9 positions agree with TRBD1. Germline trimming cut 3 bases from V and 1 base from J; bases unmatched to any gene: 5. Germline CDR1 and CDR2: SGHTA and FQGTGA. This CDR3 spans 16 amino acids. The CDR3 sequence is CASSLGWTGGTDTQYF. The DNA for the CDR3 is TGTGCCAGCAGCTTGGGATGGACAGGGGGCACAGATACGCAGTATTTT.

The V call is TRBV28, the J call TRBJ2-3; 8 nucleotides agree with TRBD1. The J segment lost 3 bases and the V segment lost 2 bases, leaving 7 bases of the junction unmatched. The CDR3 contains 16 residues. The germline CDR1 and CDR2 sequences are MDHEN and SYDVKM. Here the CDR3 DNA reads TGTGCCAGCAGTTTACAGGGGGCGACGGGGACAGATACGCAGTATTTT. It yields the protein CASSLQGATGTDTQYF.

The CDR3 region has the DNA TGTGCCAGCAGGCGTTCCGGGGTCAATCAGCCCCAGCATTTT. Amino acids: CASRRSGVNQPQHF. This sequence joins TRBV28 and TRBJ1-5; D is undetermined. The CDR3 has 14 amino acids. V was cut by 6 bases and J by 3 bases, with 12 bases left in between. In germline, CDR1 is MDHEN, CDR2 SYDVKM. Drawing the rest from reference TRBV28 and TRBJ1-5, the complete variable domain is DVKVTQSSRYLVKRTGEKVFLECVQDMDHENMFWYRQDPGLGLRLIYFSYDVKMKEKGDIPEGYSVSREKKERFSLILESASTNQTSMYLCASRRSGVNQPQHFGDGTRLSIL.

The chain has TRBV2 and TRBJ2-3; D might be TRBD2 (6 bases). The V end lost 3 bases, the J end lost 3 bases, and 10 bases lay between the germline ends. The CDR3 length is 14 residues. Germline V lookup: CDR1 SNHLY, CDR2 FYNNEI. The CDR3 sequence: CASSDPRGTDTQYF. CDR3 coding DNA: TGTGCCAGCAGTGACCCTCGGGGGACAGATACGCAGTATTTT.

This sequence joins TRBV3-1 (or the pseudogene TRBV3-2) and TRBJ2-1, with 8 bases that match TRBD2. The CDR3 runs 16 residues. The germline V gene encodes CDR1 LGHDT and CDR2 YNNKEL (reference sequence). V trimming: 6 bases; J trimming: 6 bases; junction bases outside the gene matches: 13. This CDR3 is CASSLSSAGAFNEQFF. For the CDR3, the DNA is TGTGCCAGCAGTCTTTCCTCAGCGGGGGCATTCAATGAGCAGTTCTTC.